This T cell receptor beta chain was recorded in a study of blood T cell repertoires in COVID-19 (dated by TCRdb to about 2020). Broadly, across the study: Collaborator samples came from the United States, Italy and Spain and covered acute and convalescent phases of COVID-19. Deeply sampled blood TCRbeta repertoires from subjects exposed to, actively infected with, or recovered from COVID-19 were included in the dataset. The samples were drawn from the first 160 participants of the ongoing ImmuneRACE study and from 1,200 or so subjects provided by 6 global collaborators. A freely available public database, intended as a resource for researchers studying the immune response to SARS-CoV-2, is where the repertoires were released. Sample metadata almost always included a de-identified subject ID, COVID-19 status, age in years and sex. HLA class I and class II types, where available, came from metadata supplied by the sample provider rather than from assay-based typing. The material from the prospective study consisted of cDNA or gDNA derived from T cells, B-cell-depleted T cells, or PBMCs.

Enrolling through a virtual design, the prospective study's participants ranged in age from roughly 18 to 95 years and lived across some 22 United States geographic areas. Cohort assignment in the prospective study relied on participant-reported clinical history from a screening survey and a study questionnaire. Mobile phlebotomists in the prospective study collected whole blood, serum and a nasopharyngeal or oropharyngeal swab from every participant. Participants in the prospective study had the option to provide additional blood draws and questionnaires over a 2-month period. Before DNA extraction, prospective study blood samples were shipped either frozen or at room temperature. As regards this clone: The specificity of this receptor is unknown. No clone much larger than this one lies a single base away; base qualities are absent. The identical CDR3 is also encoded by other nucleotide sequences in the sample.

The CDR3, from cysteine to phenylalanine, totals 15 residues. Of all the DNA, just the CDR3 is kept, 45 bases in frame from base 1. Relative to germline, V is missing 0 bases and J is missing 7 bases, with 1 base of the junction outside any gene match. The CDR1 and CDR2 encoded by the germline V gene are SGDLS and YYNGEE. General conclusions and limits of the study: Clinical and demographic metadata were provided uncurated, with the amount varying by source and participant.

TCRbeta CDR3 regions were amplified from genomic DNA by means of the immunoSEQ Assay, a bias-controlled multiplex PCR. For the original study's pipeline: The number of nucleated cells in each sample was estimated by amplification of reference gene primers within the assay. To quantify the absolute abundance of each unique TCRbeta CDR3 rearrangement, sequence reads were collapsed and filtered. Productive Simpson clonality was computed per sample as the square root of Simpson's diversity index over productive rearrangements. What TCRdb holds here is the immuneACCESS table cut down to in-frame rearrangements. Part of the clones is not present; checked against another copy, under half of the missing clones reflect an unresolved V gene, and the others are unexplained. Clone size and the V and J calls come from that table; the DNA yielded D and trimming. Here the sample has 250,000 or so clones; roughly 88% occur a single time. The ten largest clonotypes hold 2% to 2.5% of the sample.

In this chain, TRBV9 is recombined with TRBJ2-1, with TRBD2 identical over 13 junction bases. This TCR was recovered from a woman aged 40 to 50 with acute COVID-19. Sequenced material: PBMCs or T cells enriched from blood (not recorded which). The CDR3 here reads CASSVATSGGNEQFF. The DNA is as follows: TGTGCCAGCAGCGTAGCGACTAGCGGGGGGAATGAGCAGTTCTTC.